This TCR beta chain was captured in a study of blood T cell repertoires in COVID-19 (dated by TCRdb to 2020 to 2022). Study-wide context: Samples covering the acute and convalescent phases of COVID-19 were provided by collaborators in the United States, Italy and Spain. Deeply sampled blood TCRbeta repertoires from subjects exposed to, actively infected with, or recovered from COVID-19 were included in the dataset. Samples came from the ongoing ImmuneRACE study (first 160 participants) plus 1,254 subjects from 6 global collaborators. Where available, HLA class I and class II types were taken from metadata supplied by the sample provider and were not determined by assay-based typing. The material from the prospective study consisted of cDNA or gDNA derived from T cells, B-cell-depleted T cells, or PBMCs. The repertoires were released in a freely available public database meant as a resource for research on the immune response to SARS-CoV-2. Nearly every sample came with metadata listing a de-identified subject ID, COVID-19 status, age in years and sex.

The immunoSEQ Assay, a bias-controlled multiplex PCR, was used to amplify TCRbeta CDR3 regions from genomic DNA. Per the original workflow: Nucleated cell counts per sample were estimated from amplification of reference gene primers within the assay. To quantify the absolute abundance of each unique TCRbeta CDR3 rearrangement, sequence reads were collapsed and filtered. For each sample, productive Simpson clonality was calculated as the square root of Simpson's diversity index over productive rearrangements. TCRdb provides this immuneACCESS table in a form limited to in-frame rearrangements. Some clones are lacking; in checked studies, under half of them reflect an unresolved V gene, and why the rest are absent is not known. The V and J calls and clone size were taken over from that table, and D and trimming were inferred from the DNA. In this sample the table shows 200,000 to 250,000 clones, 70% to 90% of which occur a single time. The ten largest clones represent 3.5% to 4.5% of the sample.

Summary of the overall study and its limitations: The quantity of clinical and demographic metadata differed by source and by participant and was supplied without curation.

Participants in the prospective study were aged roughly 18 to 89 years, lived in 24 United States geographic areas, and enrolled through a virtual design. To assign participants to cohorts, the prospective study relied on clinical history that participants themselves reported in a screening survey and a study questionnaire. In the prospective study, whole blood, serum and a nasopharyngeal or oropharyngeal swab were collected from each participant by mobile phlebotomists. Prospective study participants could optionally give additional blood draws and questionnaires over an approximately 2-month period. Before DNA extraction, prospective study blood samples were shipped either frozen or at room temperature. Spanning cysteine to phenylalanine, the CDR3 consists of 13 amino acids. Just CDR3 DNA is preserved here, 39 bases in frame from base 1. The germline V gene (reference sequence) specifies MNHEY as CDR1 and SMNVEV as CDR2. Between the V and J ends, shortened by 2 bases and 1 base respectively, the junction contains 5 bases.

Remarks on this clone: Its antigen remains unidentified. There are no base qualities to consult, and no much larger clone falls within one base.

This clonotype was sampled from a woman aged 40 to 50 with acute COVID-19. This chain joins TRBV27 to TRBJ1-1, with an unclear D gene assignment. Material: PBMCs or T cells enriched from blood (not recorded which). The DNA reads TGTGCCAGCAGTTTACTGGCGAACACTGAAGCTTTCTTT. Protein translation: CASSLLANTEAFF.